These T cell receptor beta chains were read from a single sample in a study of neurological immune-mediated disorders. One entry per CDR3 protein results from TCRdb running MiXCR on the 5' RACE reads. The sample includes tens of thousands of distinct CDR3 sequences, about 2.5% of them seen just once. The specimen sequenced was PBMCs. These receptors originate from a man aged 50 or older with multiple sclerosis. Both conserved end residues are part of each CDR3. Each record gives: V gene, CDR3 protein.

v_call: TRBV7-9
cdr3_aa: CASSPRDSSSYEQYF

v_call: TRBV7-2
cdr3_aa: CASSSGTSGLNEQFF

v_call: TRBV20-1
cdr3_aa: CSATGLAGDNEQFF

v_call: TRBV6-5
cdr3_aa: CASRRVQGGNEQFF

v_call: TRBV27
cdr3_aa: CASSSTNYGYTF

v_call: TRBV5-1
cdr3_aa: CASSLDPGQGNQPQNF

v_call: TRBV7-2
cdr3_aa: CASSQVTGGLGETQYF

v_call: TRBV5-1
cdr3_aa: CASSLGVAYEQYF

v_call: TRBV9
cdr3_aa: CASSVGPGANTEAFF

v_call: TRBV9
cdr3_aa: CASSLPGGGSYGYTF

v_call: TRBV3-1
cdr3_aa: CASSPAGSNQPQHF